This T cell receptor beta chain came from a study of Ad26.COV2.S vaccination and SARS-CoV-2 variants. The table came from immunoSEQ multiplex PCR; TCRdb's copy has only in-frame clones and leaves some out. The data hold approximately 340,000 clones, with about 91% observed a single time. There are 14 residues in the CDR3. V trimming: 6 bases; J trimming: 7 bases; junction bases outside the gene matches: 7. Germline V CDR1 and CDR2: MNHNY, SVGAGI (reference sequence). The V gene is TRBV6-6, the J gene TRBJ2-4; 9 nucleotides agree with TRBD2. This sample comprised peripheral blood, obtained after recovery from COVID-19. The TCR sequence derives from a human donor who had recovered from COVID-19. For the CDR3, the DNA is TGTGCCAGCAGAAATAGCGGGGGTGGGAACATTCAGTACTTC. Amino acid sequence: CASRNSGGGNIQYF.